These 26 T cell receptor beta chains originate from one sample sequenced in a study of PD-1 blockade in classical Hodgkin lymphoma. The data were produced by immunoSEQ multiplex PCR, yet TCRdb's version contains in-frame clones alone and is incomplete. The sample carries about 7,700 clones, about nine tenths recorded once. Every patient was affected by relapse after autologous stem cell transplantation, while exposure to brentuximab vedotin was not uniform. CD4+ T cells were purified from thawed PBMCs by negative selection. This sample comprised CD4+ T cells from blood, obtained at baseline. Every receptor here comes from a human donor with classical Hodgkin lymphoma.

The chain recombines TRBV4-1 with TRBJ2-1; 14 bases agree with TRBD2. The CDR3 length is 16 residues. Per germline, CDR1 MGHRA and CDR2 YSYEKL. V was pared by 2 bases and J by 5 bases, with 2 bases of the junction left unmatched. CDR3 bases: TGCGCCAGCAGCCAACTGGGACTAGCGGGGGACAATGAGCAGTTCTTC. It translates to CASSQLGLAGDNEQFF.

This clone was seen only a few times. This chain's CDR3 is CASSLGGRREETQYF. The CDR3 region has the DNA TGCGCCAGCAGCTTGGGTGGGAGGAGGGAAGAGACCCAGTACTTC. The rearrangement uses TRBV5-1 and TRBJ2-5; perhaps TRBD2 as D (6 bases). The CDR3 extends over 15 amino acids. V was cut by 0 bases and J by 3 bases, with 12 bases left in between. Germline lookup yields CDR1 SGHRS and CDR2 YFSETQ.

The rearrangement uses TRBV19 and TRBJ1-5, with unresolved D. V lost 3 bases and J 5 bases, leaving 8 bases between the germline ends. CDR3 length equals 13 residues. The germline CDR1 and CDR2 sequences are LNHDA and SQIVND (reference sequence). The CDR3 region is CASSIRTDQPQHF. CDR3 in DNA: TGTGCCAGTAGTATCCGGACGGATCAGCCCCAGCATTTT.

The chain joins TRBV6-5 to TRBJ2-7, with D hard to call. Trimming shortened V by 0 bases and J by 3 bases, and 12 bases separated the two germline ends. This CDR3 has 15 amino acids. Germline CDR1 MNHEY, CDR2 SVGAGI. This CDR3 is CASSYSRKISYEQYF. The CDR3 DNA reads as TGTGCCAGCAGTTACTCGAGGAAAATAAGCTACGAGCAGTACTTC.

Here the CDR3 DNA reads TGTGCCAGGGGTCCGGACAGTTCCAACACCATATATTTT. Protein: CARGPDSSNTIYF. The gene calls are TRBV7-4 and TRBJ1-3, with D possibly being TRBD1 (6 bases). Trimming shortened V by 9 bases and J by 7 bases, and 16 bases separated the two germline ends. The CDR3 has 13 amino acids. The germline V gene encodes CDR1 SGHVT and CDR2 SQSDAQ. Using reference TRBV7-4 and TRBJ1-3 for the parts outside the CDR3, the full variable domain is GAGVSQSPRYKVAKRGRDVALRCDSISGHVTLYWYRQTLGQGSEVLTYSQSDAQRDKSGRPSGRFSAERPERSVSTLKIQRTEQGDSAVYLCARGPDSSNTIYFGEGSWLTVV.

The chain has TRBV10-3 and TRBJ2-1; tentative D call: TRBD2 (6 bases). V was shortened by 5 bases and J by 10 bases, with 9 bases between the two germline ends. The CDR3 consists of 11 residues. Germline CDR1 ENHRY, CDR2 SYGVKD. The CDR3 DNA follows: TGTGCCATCAGTTTTGCGGGGGAGCAGTTCTTC. Translated: CAISFAGEQFF.

V gene TRBV7-3 combines with J gene TRBJ2-2, with D unresolved. CDR1 and CDR2 (germline): SGHTA, FQGTGA. The CDR3 length is 16 residues. Trimming pared 1 base from V and 2 bases from J, leaving 11 bases between. CDR3 coding DNA: TGTGCCAGCAGCTTAATAGCCGGCCGAAACACCGGGGAGCTGTTTTTT. It yields the protein CASSLIAGRNTGELFF.

The sample holds one count of this clone. The gene calls are TRBV7-7 and TRBJ2-6; D remains ambiguous. The CDR3 is made up of 15 amino acids. V lost 5 bases to trimming and J lost 0 bases, with 8 bases between them. Germline loops: CDR1 SSHAT, CDR2 FNYEAQ (reference sequence). The CDR3 nucleotides read TGTGCCAGCAGCCCAGGCCACTCTGGGGCCAACGTCCTGACTTTC. Its translation is CASSPGHSGANVLTF.

The chain carries TRBV18 and TRBJ2-5; 12 bases are a match to TRBD1. The CDR3 spans 18 residues. V shed 3 bases and J 2 bases; nucleotides not matched to a gene: 10. Germline lookup yields CDR1 KGHSH and CDR2 LQKENI. In DNA, the CDR3 is TGTGCCAGCTCACCGTTTGGGACAGGGGGCCTGGTACAAGAGACCCAGTACTTC. It codes for CASSPFGTGGLVQETQYF.

The chain has TRBV19 and TRBJ2-1; 10 bases fit TRBD1. Trimming took 6 bases from V and 9 from J; bases not matched to a gene: 11. The CDR3 is 15 residues long. Looked up from germline, CDR1 is LNHDA and CDR2 is SQIVND (reference sequence). The CDR3 sequence: CASRTTGGPRSEQFF. The CDR3 DNA sequence: TGTGCCAGTAGAACGACAGGGGGCCCTAGATCTGAGCAGTTCTTC.

This chain joins TRBV10-3 and TRBJ2-1; D is perhaps TRBD1 (5 bases). In germline, CDR1 is ENHRY, CDR2 SYGVKD. Trimming left V 10 bases short and J 0 bases short, with 10 bases between. CDR3 length: 13 residues. In DNA, the CDR3 is TGTGCCACTACAGGTGGCTCCTACAATGAGCAGTTCTTC. This gives the protein CATTGGSYNEQFF.

This rearrangement joins TRBV30 to TRBJ2-7; 9 bases map to TRBD1. Germline values: CDR1 GTSNPN, CDR2 SVGIG (reference sequence). Unmatched junction bases numbered 2, after V lost 0 bases and J lost 2 bases. This CDR3 spans 14 amino acids. DNA for the CDR3: TGTGCCTGGAGTGTACAGGGGGCTACCTACGAGCAGTACTTC. Its protein product is CAWSVQGATYEQYF.

Here the CDR3 reads CASSLSGANVLTF. The DNA of the CDR3 is TGTGCCAGCAGCCTCTCTGGGGCCAACGTCCTGACTTTC. V usage is TRBV11-2 and J usage is TRBJ2-6; no clear D. The CDR3 length is 13 residues. V was shortened by 5 bases and J by 0 bases, with 2 bases between the two germline ends. The germline V gene has CDR1 SGHAT and CDR2 FQNNGV. Looking up the rest from reference TRBV11-2 and TRBJ2-6 gives the full variable domain: EAGVAQSPRYKIIEKRQSVAFWCNPISGHATLYWYQQILGQGPKLLIQFQNNGVVDDSQLPKDRFSAERLKGVDSTLKIQPAKLEDSAVYLCASSLSGANVLTFGAGSRLTVL.

The chain couples TRBV25-1 to TRBJ2-7; 7 positions agree with TRBD1. This CDR3 has 14 residues. Germline V gene sequence: CDR1 MGHDK, CDR2 SYGVNS. The trim removed 4 bases at V and 4 bases at J, leaving 7 bases unmatched. CDR3 protein: CASSGTGSGYEQYF. DNA for the CDR3: TGTGCCAGCAGTGGGACAGGATCAGGATACGAGCAGTACTTC.

The chain joins TRBV6-5 to TRBJ1-1; weak D call: TRBD1 (5 bases). Germline CDR1 and CDR2: MNHEY and SVGAGI. The V and J ends lost 6 bases and 9 bases respectively, with 17 bases between them. This CDR3 has 13 amino acids. CDR3 loop: CASSLYGGGKAFF. The DNA for the CDR3 is TGTGCCAGCAGCCTATACGGGGGGGGAAAAGCTTTCTTT.

V gene TRBV5-1 combines with J gene TRBJ2-5; TRBD1 aligns across 7 bases. CDR3 length equals 14 residues. With V trimmed by 4 bases and J by 1 base, 4 bases remained unmatched. Germline values: CDR1 SGHRS, CDR2 YFSETQ. DNA for the CDR3: TGCGCCAGCAGCCCGGACAGGAGCCAAGAGACCCAGTACTTC. Translated: CASSPDRSQETQYF.

This sequence joins TRBV6-5 and TRBJ1-1; D not certain. Trimming stripped 7 bases from V and 1 base from J, with 7 bases between. The CDR3 sequence is 12 residues long. Germline CDR1 is MNHEY and CDR2 is SVGAGI. The CDR3 coding sequence is TGTGCCAGCAACCACCCGAACACTGAAGCTTTCTTT. Translated, it gives CASNHPNTEAFF.

The chain is built from TRBV9 and TRBJ2-5, with a weak D call TRBD2 (5 bases). Trimming removed 0 bases from V and 7 bases from J, with 7 bases in between. The CDR3 is 12 amino acids. Looked up from germline, CDR1 is SGDLS and CDR2 is YYNGEE. The CDR3 here is CASSVAEGTQYF. CDR3 DNA sequence: TGTGCCAGCAGCGTAGCTGAGGGGACCCAGTACTTC.

Only a few counts were recorded for this clone. This rearrangement joins TRBV5-1 to TRBJ1-5; D remains unclear. Germline V lookup: CDR1 SGHRS, CDR2 YFSETQ. Trimming stripped 2 bases from V and 3 bases from J, with 6 bases between. The CDR3 length is 13 residues. The CDR3 DNA is TGCGCCAGCAGCTTAACCCTCAATCAGCCCCAGCATTTT. Protein sequence: CASSLTLNQPQHF.

The chain employs TRBV19 and TRBJ1-1, with 10 bases identical to TRBD1. The CDR3 totals 14 residues. Trimming at V came to 4 bases and at J to 10 bases, leaving 9 bases not matched to a gene. CDR1 LNHDA and CDR2 SQIVND come from the germline V gene (reference sequence). As DNA, the CDR3 is TGTGCCAGTAGTACTACCCACCGGGACAGGGGAGCTTTCTTT. Protein product: CASSTTHRDRGAFF. Using reference TRBV19 and TRBJ1-1 for the parts outside the CDR3, the full variable domain is DGGITQSPKYLFRKEGQNVTLSCEQNLNHDAMYWYRQDPGQGLRLIYYSQIVNDFQKGDIAEGYSVSREKKESFPLTVTSAQKNPTAFYLCASSTTHRDRGAFFGQGTRLTVV.

CDR3 amino acids: CAILWTGTGNTGELFF. The CDR3 nucleotides are TGTGCCATACTCTGGACCGGGACAGGGAACACCGGGGAGCTGTTTTTT. The rearrangement uses TRBV11-2 and TRBJ2-2; TRBD1 agrees at 8 bases. CDR3 length equals 16 residues. In germline, CDR1 is SGHAT, CDR2 FQNNGV. V lost 10 bases, J lost 1 base, and 11 bases stayed unmatched.

In this sample, this clone turned up once. The V gene is TRBV27, the J gene TRBJ2-7; TRBD2 might be the D (7 bases). This CDR3 comprises 16 residues. V shed 3 bases and J shed 9 bases, with 24 bases lying between them. Germline lookup yields CDR1 MNHEY and CDR2 SMNVEV (reference sequence). CDR3 loop: CASSLGGPRFPAAQYF. CDR3 sequence (DNA): TGTGCCAGCAGTTTGGGGGGGCCCCGCTTCCCGGCAGCGCAGTACTTC.

The rearrangement links TRBV10-3 to TRBJ1-3, with 11 bases aligning to TRBD1. After removal of 6 bases from V and 8 bases from J, the junction contained 6 bases not matched to a gene. Germline V CDR1 and CDR2: ENHRY, SYGVKD. This CDR3 is 14 amino acids long. CDR3 in DNA: TGTGCCATCAGATTTGGACAGGGGGCAGACACCATATATTTT. Protein: CAIRFGQGADTIYF.

The chain combines TRBV7-2 with TRBJ1-5; D not certain. This CDR3 contains 16 residues. The ends were cut back, 1 base at V and 3 bases at J, with 13 bases in the middle. Germline values: CDR1 SGHTA, CDR2 FQGNSA. CDR3 loop: CASSLVLGGLNQPQHF. The CDR3 DNA follows: TGTGCCAGCAGCTTAGTCTTGGGAGGGCTCAATCAGCCCCAGCATTTT.

V usage is TRBV5-1 and J usage is TRBJ2-7, with TRBD2 matching over 13 bases. Trimming cost V 6 bases and J 5 bases; bases outside gene matches: 5. Germline values: CDR1 SGHRS, CDR2 YFSETQ. This CDR3 comprises 14 residues. The CDR3 bases are TGCGCCAGCACTGAACTAGCGGGAGGGCACGAGCAGTACTTC. Amino acid sequence: CASTELAGGHEQYF. Looking up the rest from reference TRBV5-1 and TRBJ2-7 gives the full variable domain: KAGVTQTPRYLIKTRGQQVTLSCSPISGHRSVSWYQQTPGQGLQFLFEYFSETQRNKGNFPGRFSGRQFSNSRSEMNVSTLELGDSALYLCASTELAGGHEQYFGPGTRLTVT.

The J gene is TRBJ2-2, the V gene TRBV11-3; D unresolved. Germline V lookup: CDR1 SGHNT, CDR2 YENEEA. The ends were cut back, 1 base at V and 3 bases at J, with 15 bases in the middle. This CDR3 region has 17 residues. CDR3 coding DNA: TGTGCCAGCAGCTTAGTCCTGGGATCCTGGGACACCGGGGAGCTGTTTTTT. Translating it yields CASSLVLGSWDTGELFF. The whole variable domain, remainder taken from reference TRBV11-3 and TRBJ2-2, is EAGVVQSPRYKIIEKKQPVAFWCNPISGHNTLYWYLQNLGQGPELLIRYENEEAVDDSQLPKDRFSAERLKGVDSTLKIQPAELGDSAVYLCASSLVLGSWDTGELFFGEGSRLTVL.